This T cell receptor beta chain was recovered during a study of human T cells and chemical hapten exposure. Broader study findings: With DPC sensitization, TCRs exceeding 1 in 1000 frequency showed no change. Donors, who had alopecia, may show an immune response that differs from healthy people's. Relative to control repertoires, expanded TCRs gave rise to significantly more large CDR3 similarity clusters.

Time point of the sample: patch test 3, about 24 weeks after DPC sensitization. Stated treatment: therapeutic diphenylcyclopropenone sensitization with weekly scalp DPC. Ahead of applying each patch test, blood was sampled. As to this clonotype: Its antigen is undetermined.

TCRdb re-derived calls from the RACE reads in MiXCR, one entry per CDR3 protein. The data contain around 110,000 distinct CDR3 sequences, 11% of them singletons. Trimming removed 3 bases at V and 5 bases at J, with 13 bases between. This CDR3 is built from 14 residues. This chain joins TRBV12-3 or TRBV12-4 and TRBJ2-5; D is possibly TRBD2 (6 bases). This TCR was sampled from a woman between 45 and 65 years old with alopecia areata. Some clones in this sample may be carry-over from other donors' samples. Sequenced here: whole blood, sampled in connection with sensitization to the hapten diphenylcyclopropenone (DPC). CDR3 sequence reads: CASSFQRRGETQYF. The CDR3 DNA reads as TGTGCCAGCAGTTTCCAGCGTCGGGGGGAGACCCAGTACTTC.